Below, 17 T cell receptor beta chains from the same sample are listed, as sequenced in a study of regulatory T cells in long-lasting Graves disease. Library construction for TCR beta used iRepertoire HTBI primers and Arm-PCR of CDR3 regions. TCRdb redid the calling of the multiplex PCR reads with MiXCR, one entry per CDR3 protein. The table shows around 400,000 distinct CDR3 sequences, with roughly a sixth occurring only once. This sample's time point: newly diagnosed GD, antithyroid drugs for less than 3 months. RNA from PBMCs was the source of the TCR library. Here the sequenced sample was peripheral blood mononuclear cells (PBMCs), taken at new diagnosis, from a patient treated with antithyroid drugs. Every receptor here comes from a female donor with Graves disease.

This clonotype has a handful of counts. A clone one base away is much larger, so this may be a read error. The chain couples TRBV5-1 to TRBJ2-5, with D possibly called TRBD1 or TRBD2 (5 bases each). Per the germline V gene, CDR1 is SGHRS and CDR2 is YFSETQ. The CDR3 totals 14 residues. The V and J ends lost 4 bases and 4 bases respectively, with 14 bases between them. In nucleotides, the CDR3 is TGCGCCAGCAGCCCGGGGACCACCGGAGAGACCCAGTACTTC. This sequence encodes CASSPGTTGETQYF.

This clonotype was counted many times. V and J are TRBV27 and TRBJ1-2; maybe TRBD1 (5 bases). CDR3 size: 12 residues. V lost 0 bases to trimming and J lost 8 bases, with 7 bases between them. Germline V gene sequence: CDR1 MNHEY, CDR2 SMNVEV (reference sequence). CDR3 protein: CASSLSGVGYTF. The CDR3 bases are TGTGCCAGCAGTTTATCGGGGGTAGGCTACACCTTC.

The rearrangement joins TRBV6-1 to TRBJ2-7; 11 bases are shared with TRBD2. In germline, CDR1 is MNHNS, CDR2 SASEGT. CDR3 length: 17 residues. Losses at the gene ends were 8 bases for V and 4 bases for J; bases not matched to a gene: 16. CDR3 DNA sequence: TGTGCCAGCTCACCACGCGTAGCGGGAGGGCCGGGGTACGAGCAGTACTTC. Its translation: CASSPRVAGGPGYEQYF.

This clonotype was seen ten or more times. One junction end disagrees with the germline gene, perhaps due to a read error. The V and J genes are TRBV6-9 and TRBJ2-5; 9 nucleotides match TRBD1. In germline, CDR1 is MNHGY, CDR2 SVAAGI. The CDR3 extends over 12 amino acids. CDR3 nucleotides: TGTGCCAGCAGTTACTCTGATCGACAGGGGGGCTTC. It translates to CASSYSDRQGGF.

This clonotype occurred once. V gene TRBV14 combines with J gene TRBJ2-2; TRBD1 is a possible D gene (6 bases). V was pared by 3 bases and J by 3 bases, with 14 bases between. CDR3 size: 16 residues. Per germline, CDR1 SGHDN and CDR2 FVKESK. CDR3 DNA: TGTGCCAGCAGCCACGGACAGAATCGGTACACCGGGGAGCTGTTTTTT. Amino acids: CASSHGQNRYTGELFF.

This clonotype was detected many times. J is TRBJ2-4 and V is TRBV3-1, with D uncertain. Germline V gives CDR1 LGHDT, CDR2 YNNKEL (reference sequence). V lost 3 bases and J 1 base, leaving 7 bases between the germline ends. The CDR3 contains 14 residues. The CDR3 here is CASSQAEAKNIQYF. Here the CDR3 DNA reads TGTGCCAGCAGCCAGGCGGAGGCCAAAAACATTCAGTACTTC.

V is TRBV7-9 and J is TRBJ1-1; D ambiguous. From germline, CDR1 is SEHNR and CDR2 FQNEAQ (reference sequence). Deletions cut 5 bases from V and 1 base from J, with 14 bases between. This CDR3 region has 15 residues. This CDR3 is CASSTVDPRNTEAFF. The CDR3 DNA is TGTGCCAGCAGCACCGTGGACCCTCGGAACACTGAAGCTTTCTTT. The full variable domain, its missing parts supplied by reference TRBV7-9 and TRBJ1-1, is DTGVSQNPRHKITKRGQNVTFRCDPISEHNRLYWYRQTLGQGPEFLTYFQNEAQLEKSRLLSDRFSAERPKGSFSTLEIQRTEQGDSAMYLCASSTVDPRNTEAFFGQGTRLTVV.

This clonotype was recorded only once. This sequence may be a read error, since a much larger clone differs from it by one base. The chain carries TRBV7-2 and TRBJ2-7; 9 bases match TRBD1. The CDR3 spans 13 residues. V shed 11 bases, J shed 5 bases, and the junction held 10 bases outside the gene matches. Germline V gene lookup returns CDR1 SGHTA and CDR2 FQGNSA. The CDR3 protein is CACGTGYSNEQYF. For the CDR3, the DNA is TGTGCCTGCGGGACAGGGTATTCGAACGAGCAGTACTTC.

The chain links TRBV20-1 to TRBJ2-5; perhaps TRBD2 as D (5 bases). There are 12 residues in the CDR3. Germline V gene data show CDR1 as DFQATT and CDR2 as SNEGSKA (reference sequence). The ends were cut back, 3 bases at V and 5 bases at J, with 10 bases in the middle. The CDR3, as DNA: TGCAGTGCTAGGTTCGGGGTTGAGACCCAGTACTTC. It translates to CSARFGVETQYF.

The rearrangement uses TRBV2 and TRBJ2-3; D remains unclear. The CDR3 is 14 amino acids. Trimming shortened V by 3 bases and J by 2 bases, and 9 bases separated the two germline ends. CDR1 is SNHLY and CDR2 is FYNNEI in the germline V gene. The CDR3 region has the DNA TGTGCCAGCAGTGACTCCTATCCCACAGATACGCAGTATTTT. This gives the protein CASSDSYPTDTQYF.

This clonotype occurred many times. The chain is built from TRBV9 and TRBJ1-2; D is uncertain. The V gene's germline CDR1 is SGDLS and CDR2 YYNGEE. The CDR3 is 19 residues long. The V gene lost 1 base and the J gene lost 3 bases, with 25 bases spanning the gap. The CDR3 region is CASSVSSIGLAAEDYGYTF. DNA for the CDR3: TGTGCCAGCAGCGTAAGTTCGATTGGGCTCGCAGCCGAGGACTATGGCTACACCTTC.

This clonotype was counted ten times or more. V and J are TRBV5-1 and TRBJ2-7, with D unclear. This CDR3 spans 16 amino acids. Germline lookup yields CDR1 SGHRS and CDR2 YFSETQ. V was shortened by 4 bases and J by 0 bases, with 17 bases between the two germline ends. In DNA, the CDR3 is TGCGCCAGCAGCAATAAGGAGACCATAAGCTCCTACGAGCAGTACTTC. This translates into CASSNKETISSYEQYF.

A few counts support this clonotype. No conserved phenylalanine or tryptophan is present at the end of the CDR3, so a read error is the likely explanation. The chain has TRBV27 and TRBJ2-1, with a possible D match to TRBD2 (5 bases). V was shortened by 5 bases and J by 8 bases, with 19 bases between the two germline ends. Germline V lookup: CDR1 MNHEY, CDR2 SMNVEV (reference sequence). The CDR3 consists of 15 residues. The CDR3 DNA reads TGTGCCAGCAGTCCCCTAGTCGGCGGGTTGTATGAGCAGTTCCTC. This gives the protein CASSPLVGGLYEQFL.

CDR3 region: CASSELGSITSGGETANTGELFF. CDR3 sequence (DNA): TGTGCCAGCAGTGAACTAGGAAGTATCACTAGCGGGGGGGAGACCGCGAACACCGGGGAGCTGTTTTTT. This chain links TRBV2 with TRBJ2-2; 13 bases align to TRBD2. This CDR3 is built from 23 residues. The germline V gene has CDR1 SNHLY and CDR2 FYNNEI. V was pared by 2 bases and J by 0 bases, with 18 bases of the junction left unmatched.

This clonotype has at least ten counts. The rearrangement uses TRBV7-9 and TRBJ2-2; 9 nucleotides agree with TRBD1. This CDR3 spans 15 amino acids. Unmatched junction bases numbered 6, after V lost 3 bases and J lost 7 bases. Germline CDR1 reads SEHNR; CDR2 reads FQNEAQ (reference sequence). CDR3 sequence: CASSLGQGKIGELFF. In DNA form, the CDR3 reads TGTGCCAGCAGCTTGGGACAGGGCAAGATCGGGGAGCTGTTTTTT.

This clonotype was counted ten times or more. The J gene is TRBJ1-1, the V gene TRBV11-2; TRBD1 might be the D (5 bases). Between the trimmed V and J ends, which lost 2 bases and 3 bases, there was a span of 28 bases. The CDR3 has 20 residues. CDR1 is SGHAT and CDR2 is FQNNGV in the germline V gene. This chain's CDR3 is CASSLPPLPGRSFHHTEAFF. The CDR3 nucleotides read TGTGCCAGCAGCTTACCTCCCCTACCGGGACGGAGCTTTCACCACACTGAAGCTTTCTTT.

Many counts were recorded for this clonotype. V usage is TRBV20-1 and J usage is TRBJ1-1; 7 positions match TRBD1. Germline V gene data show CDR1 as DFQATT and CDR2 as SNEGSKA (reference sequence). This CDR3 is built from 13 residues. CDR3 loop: CRVVDRAGTEAFF. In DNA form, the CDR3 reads TGCAGGGTAGTCGACAGGGCAGGCACTGAAGCTTTCTTT.